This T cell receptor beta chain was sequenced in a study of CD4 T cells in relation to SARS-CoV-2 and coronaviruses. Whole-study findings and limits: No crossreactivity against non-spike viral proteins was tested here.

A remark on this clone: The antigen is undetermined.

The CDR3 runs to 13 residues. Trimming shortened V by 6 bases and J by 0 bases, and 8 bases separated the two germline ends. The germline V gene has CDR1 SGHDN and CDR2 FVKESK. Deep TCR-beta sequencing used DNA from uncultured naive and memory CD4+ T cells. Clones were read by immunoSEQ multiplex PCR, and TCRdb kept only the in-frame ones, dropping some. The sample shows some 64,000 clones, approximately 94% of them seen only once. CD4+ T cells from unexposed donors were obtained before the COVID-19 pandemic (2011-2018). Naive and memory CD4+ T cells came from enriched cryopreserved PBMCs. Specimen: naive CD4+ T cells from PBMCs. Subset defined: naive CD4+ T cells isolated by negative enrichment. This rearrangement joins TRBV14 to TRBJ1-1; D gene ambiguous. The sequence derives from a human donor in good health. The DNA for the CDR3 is TGTGCCAGCAGTCAGACCATGAACACTGAAGCTTTCTTT. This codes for CASSQTMNTEAFF.